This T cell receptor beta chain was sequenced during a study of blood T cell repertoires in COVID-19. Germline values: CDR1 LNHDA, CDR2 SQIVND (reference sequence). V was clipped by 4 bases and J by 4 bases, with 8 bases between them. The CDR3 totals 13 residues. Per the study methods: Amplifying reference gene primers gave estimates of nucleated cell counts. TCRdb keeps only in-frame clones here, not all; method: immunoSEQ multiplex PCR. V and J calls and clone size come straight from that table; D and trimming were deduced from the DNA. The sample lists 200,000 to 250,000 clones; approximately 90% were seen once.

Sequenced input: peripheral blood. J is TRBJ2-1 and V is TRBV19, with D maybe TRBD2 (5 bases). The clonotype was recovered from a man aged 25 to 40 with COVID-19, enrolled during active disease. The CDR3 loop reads CASSTDLYNEQFF. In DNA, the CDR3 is TGTGCCAGTAGTACGGACTTATACAATGAGCAGTTCTTC.